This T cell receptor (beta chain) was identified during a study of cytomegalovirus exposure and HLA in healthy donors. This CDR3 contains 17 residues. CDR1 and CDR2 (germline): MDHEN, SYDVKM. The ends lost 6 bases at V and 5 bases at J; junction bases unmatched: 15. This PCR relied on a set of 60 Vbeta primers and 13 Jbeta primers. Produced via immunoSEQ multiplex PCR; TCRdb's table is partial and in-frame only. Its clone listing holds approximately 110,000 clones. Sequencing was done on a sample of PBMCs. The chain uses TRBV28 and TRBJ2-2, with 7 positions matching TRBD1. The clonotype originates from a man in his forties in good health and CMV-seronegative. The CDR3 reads CASSRPPGTVRTGELFF. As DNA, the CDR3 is TGTGCCAGCAGCCGACCCCCCGGGACAGTTCGGACCGGGGAGCTGTTTTTT.